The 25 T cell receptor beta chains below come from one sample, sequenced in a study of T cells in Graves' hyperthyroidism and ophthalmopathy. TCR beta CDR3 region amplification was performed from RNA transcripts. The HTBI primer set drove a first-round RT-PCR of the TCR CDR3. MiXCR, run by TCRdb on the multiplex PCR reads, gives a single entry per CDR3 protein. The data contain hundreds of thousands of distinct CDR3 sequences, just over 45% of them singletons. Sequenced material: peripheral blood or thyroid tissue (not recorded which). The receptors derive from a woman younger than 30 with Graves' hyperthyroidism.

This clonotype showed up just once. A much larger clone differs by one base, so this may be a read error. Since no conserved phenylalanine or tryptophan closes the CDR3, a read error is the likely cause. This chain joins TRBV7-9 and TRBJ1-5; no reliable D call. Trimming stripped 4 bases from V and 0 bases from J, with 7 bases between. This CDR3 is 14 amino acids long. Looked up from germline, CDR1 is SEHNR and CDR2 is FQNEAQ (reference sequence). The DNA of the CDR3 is TGTGCCAGCAGCTCAGAAAATAGCAATCAGCCCCAGCATCTT. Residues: CASSSENSNQPQHL.

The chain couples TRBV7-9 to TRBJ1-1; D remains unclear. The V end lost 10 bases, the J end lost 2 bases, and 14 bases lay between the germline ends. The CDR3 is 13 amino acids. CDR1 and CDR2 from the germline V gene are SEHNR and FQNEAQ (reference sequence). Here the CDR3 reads CATPMDGNTEAFF. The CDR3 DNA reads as TGTGCCACCCCCATGGACGGCAACACTGAAGCTTTCTTT.

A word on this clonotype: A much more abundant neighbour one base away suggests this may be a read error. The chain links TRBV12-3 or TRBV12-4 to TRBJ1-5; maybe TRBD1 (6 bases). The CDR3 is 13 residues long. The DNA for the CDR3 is TGTGCCATCAGTGTAGGGCCAGGGGAGCCCCAGCATTTT. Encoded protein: CAISVGPGEPQHF.

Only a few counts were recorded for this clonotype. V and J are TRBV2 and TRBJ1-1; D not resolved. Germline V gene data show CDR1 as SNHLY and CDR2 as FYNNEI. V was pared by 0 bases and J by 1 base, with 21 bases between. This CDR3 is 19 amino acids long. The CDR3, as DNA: TGTGCCAGCAGTGAAGCGCTAGCCACATGGCCTGATACGAACACTGAAGCTTTCTTT. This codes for CASSEALATWPDTNTEAFF.

The DNA for the CDR3 is TGTGCCACCAGTGACGCAACCAGGGGAGACACTGAAGCTTTCTTT. This gives the protein CATSDATRGDTEAFF. The chain uses TRBV24-1 and TRBJ1-1; D might be TRBD1 (6 bases). Deletions cut 4 bases from V and 3 bases from J, with 14 bases between. CDR1 and CDR2 from the germline V gene are KGHDR and SFDVKD. The CDR3 length is 15 residues.

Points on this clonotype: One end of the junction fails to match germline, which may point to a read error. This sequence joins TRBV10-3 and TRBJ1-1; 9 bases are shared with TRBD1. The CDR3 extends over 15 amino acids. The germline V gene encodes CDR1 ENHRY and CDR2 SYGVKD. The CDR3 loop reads CASSTNRGQDTEAFF. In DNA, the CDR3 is TGTGCCAGCAGTACCAACAGGGGGCAGGACACTGAAGCTTTCTTT.

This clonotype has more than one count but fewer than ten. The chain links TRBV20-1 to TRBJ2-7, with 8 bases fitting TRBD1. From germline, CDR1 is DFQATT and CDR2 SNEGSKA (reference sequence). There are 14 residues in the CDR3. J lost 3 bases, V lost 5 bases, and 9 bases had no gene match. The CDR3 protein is CSARTGGQGYEQYF. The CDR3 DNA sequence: TGCAGTGCTCGGACCGGCGGACAGGGCTACGAGCAGTACTTC.

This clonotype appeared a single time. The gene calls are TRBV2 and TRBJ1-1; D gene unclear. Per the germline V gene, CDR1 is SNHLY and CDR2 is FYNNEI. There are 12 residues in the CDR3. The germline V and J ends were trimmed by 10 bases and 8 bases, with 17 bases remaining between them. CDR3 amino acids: CATKSSVGEAFF. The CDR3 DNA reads TGTGCCACCAAGAGCTCGGTGGGAGAAGCTTTCTTT.

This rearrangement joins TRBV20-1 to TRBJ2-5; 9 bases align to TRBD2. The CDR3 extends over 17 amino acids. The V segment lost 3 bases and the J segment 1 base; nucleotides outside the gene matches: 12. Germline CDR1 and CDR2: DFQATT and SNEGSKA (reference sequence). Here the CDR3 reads CSARPPVGREGQETQYF. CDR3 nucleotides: TGCAGTGCTAGGCCCCCGGTTGGGCGGGAGGGCCAAGAGACCCAGTACTTC.

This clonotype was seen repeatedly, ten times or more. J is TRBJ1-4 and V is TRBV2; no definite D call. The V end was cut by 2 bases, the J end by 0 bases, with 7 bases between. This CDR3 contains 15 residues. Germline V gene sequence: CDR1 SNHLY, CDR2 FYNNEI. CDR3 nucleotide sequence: TGTGCCAGCAGTGAAAGCGCGGCAACTAATGAAAAACTGTTTTTT. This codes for CASSESAATNEKLFF.

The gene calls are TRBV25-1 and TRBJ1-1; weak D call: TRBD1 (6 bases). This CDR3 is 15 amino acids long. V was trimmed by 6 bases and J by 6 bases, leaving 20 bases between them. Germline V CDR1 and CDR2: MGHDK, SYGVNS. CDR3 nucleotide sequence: TGTGCCAGCAGCCGAACCGGGGGGCATGTGGCTGAAGCTTTCTTT. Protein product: CASSRTGGHVAEAFF.

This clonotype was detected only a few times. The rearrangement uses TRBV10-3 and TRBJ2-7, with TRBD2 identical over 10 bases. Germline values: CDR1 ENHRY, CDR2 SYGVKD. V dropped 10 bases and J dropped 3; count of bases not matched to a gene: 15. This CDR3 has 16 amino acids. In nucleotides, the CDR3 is TGTGCCACGCGCCCGGCTAGCGGGGGTGGTGTCTACGAGCAGTACTTC. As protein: CATRPASGGGVYEQYF.

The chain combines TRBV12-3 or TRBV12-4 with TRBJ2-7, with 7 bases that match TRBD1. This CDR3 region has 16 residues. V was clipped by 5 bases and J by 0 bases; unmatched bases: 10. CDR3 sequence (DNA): TGTGCCAGCAGTCAGCAGGGACAGACTTTCTCCTACGAGCAGTACTTC. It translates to CASSQQGQTFSYEQYF.

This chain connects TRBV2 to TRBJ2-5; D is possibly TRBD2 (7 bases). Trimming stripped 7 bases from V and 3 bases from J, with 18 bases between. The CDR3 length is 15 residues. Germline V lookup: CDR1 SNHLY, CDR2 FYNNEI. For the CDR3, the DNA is TGTGCCAGCAACAGGGCGGGAGAGGGGAAAGAGACCCAGTACTTC. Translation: CASNRAGEGKETQYF.

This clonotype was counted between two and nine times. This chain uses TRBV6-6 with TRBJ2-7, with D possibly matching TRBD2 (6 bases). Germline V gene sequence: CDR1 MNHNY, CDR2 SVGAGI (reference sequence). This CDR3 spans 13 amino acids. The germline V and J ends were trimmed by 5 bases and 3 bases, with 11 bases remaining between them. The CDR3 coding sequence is TGTGCCAGCAGTGCTAGCGTACTCTACGAGCAGTACTTC. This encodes CASSASVLYEQYF.

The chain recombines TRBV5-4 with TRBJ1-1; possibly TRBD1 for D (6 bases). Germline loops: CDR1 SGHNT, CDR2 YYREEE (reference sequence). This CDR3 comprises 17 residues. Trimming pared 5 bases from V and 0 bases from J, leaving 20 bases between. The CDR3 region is CASSLVQGDIMNTEAFF. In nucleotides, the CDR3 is TGTGCCAGCAGTTTAGTACAGGGTGATATCATGAACACTGAAGCTTTCTTT.

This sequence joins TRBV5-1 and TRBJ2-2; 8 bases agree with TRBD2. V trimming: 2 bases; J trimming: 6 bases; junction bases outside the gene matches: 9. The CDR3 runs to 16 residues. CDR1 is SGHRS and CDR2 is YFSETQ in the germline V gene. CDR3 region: CASSFGTRVFAGELFF. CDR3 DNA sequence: TGCGCCAGCAGCTTTGGGACTAGAGTATTTGCCGGGGAGCTGTTTTTT.

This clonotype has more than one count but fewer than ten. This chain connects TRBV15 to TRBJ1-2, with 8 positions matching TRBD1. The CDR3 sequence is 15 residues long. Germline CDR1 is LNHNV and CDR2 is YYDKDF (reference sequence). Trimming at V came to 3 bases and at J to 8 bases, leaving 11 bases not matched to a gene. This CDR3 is CATSSEAGRGRGYTF. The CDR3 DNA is TGTGCCACCAGCAGTGAAGCAGGCAGGGGGCGAGGCTACACCTTC.

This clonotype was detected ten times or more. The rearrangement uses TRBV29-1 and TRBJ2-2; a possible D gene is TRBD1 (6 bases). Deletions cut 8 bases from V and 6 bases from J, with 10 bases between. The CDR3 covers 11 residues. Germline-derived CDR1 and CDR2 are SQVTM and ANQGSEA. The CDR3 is CSTRGAGELFF. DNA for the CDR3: TGCAGCACCAGGGGCGCCGGGGAGCTGTTTTTT.

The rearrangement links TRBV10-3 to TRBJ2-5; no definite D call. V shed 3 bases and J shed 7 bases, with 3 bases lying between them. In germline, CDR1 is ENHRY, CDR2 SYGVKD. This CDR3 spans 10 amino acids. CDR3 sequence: CAISDRTQYF. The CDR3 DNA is TGTGCCATCAGTGACCGGACCCAGTACTTC.

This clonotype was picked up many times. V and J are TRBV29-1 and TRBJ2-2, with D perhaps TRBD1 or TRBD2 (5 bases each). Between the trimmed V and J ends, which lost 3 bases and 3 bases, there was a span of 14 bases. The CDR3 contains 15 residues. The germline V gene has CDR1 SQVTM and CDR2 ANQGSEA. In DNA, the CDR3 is TGCAGCGTTGAGGGACCCCTGAGGGACACCGGGGAGCTGTTTTTT. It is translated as CSVEGPLRDTGELFF.

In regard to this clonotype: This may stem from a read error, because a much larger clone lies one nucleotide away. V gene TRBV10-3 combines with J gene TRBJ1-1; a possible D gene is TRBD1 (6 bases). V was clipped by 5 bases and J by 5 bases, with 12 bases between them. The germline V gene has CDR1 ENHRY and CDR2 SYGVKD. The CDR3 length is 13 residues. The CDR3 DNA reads TGTGCCATCAGTAAACAGGGTCGAACTGAAGCTTTCTTT. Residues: CAISKQGRTEAFF.

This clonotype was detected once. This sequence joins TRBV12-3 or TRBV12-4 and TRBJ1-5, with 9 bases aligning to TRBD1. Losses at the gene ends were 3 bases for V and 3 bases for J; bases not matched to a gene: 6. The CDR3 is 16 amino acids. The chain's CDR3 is CASSFRDRAINQPQHF. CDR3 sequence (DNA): TGTGCCAGCAGTTTCCGGGACAGGGCTATCAATCAGCCCCAGCATTTT.

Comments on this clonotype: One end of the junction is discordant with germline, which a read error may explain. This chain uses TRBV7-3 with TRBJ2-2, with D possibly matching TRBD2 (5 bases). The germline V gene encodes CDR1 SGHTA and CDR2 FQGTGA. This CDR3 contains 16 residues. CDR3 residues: CASSLGADLNSGELFF. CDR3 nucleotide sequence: TGTGCCAGCAGCTTAGGAGCGGACCTGAACTCCGGGGAGCTGTTTTTT.

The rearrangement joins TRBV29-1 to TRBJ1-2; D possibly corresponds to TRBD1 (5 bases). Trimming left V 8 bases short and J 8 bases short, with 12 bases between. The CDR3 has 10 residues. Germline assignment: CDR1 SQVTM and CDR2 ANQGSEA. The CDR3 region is CSRAGEGYTF. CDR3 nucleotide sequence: TGCAGCCGAGCGGGGGAAGGCTACACCTTC.